Below are 4 T cell receptor beta chains sequenced from a single sample in a study of human CD8 memory T cell subsets (TCRdb year 2020). A Human TCR Profiling Kit was used to prepare UMI-labeled 5' RACE TCRbeta libraries. TCRdb reprocessed the raw reads; every CDR3 protein sequence is a single record, and DNA is not supplied. This sample's listing comprises about 11,000 distinct CDR3 sequences. The ten top clones hold 15% to 17% of the sample. Sequencing used CD8+ T cells from PBMCs. The source of these receptors is a human donor in good health.

The rearrangement uses TRBV5-6 and TRBJ2-7; the TRBD1 assignment by TCRdb is unverifiable without DNA. The CDR3 runs 14 residues. Germline V CDR1 and CDR2: SGHDT, YYEEEE. Here the CDR3 reads CASSQTGEYYEQYF.

This chain uses TRBV7-9 with TRBJ1-1; TCRdb indicates TRBD1, and absent DNA this call remains unverified. The CDR3 contains 16 residues. CDR1 and CDR2 (germline): SEHNR, FQNEAQ (reference sequence). The CDR3 loop is CASSFENGGVNTEAFF.

The gene calls are TRBV7-8 and TRBJ2-3; TCRdb designates TRBD1, a call that cannot be tested without DNA. Germline V gene sequence: CDR1 SGHVS, CDR2 FQNEAQ. The CDR3 loop spans 14 amino acids. The CDR3 is CASSYITGADTQYF.

The chain carries TRBV27 and TRBJ2-7; TCRdb lists TRBD1, though no DNA is available to test this call. Germline CDR1 reads MNHEY; CDR2 reads SMNVEV (reference sequence). The CDR3 covers 14 residues. CDR3 residues: CASSKRQGVYEQYF.